This note documents a single T cell receptor beta chain sequence. Its antigen remains unidentified. These data originate in a study of T cells after yellow fever vaccination. A single record per CDR3 protein comes from TCRdb applying MiXCR to the 5' RACE reads. The table includes a few hundred thousand distinct CDR3 sequences, roughly a sixth detected once. Study findings and constraints: Primary-vaccination clones mostly resurfaced post-booster (approximately 96% CD4, about 87% CD8). When the response was secondary, it was weaker but reached its peak faster, day 5 versus 15. A minor fraction of clonotypes spanned both CD4 and CD8 compartments.

Specimen: PBMCs, collected before the yellow fever booster vaccination. The TCR originated in a young man who received the YFV17D yellow fever vaccine.

CDR3 DNA: TGTGCCAGCAGCTTAGGGGGACTAGGTACAGATACGCAGTATTTT. Encoded protein: CASSLGGLGTDTQYF. The J gene is TRBJ2-3, the V gene TRBV7-2, with 8 bases matching TRBD2. Germline CDR1 and CDR2: SGHTA and FQGNSA. V shed 1 base, J shed 3 bases, and the junction held 3 bases outside the gene matches. This CDR3 region has 15 residues.